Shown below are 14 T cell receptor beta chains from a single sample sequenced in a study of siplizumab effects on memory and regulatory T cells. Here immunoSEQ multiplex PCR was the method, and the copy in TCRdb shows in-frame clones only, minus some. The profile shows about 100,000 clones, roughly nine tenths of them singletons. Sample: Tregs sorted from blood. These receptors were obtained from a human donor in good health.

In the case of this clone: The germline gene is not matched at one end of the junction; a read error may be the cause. The CDR3 DNA is TGTGCCAGCAGCTTATCGGAGACGCGGTTGTTGGTCTTT. It codes for CASSLSETRLLVF. The chain joins TRBV7-8 to TRBJ1-1; D gene ambiguous. The CDR3 is 13 residues long. The germline V gene encodes CDR1 SGHVS and CDR2 FQNEAQ.

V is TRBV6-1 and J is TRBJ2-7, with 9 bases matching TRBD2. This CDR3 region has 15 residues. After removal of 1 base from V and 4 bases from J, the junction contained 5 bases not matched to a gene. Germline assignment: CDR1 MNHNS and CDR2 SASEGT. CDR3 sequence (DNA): TGTGCCAGCAGTGAAGTTTGGGGACTAGCTTACGAGCAGTACTTC. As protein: CASSEVWGLAYEQYF.

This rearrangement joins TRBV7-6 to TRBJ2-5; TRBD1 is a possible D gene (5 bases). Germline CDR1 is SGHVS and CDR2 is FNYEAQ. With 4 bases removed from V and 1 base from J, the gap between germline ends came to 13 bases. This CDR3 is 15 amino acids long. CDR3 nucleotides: TGTGCCAGCAGCTCCATGCTGGGGCCCCAAGAGACCCAGTACTTC. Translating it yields CASSSMLGPQETQYF.

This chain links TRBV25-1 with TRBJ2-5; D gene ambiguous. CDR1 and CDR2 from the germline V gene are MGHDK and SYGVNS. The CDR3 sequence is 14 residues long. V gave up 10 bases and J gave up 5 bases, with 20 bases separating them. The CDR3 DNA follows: TGTGCCACCACTACCAGTAGGGTCAGTGAGACCCAGTACTTC. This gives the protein CATTTSRVSETQYF.

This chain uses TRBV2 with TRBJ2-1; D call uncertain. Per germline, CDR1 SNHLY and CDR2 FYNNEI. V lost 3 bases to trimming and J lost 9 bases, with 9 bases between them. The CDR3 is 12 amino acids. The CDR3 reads CASSEMWGEQFF. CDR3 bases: TGTGCCAGCAGTGAGATGTGGGGTGAGCAGTTCTTC.

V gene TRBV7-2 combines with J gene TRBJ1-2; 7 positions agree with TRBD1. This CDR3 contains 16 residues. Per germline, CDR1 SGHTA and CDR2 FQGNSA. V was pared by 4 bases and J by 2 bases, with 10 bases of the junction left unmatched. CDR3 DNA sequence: TGTGCCAGCAGCTGGAGGTCGACAGGGACCAACTATGGCTACACCTTC. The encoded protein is CASSWRSTGTNYGYTF.

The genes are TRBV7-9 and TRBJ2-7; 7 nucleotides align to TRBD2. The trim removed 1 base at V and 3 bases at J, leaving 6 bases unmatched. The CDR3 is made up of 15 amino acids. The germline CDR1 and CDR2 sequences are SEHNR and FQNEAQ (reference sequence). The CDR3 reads CASSLDFASGYEQYF. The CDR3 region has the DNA TGTGCCAGCAGCTTAGATTTTGCTAGCGGCTACGAGCAGTACTTC.

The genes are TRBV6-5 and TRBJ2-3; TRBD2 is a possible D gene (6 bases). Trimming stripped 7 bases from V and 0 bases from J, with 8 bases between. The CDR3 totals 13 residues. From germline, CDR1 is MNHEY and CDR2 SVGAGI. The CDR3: CASKEGSTDTQYF. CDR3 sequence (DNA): TGTGCCAGCAAGGAGGGGAGCACAGATACGCAGTATTTT.

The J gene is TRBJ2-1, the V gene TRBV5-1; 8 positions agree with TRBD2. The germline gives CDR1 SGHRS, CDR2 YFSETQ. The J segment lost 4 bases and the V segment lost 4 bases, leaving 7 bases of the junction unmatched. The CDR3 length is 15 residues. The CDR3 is CASSPVAGGYNEQFF. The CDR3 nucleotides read TGCGCCAGCAGCCCCGTTGCGGGAGGATACAATGAGCAGTTCTTC.

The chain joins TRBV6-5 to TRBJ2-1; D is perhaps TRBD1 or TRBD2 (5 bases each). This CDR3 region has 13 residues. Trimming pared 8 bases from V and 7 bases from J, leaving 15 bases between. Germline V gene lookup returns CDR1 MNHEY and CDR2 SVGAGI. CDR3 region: CASGRRGGNEQFF. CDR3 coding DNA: TGTGCCAGCGGGAGAAGGGGTGGAAATGAGCAGTTCTTC.

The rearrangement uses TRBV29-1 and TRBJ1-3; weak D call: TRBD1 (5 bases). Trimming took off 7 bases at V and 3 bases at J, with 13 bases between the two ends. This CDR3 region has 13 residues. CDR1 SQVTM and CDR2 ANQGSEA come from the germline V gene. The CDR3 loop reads CSAQGRFGNTIYF. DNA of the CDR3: TGCAGCGCCCAGGGAAGGTTTGGAAACACCATATATTTT.

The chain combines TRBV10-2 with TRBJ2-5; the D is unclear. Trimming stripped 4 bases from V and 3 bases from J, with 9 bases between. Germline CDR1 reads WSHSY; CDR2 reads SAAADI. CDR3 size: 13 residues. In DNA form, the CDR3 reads TGCGCCAGCAGTGGAGACGGAGAAGAGACCCAGTACTTC. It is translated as CASSGDGEETQYF.

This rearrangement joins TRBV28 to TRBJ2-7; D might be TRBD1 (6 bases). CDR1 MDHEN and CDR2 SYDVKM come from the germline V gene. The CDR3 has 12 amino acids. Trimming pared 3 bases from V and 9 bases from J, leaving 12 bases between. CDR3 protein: CASSFRTAMQYF. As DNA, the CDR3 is TGTGCCAGCAGTTTCCGGACAGCTATGCAGTACTTC.

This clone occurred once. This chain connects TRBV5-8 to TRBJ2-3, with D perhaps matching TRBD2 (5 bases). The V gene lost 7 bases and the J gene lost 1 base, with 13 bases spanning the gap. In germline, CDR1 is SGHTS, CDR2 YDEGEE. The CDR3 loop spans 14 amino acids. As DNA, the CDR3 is TGTGCCAGCTCCGAGGGCTCCGGCACAGATACGCAGTATTTT. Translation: CASSEGSGTDTQYF.